A selection of T cell receptor beta chains follows, all from one sample in a study of T-cell reconstitution after alpha-beta-depleted transplantation in children. TCRdb redid the calling of the PCR reads with MiXCR, one entry per CDR3 protein. The table has almost 600,000 distinct CDR3 sequences, over 20% seen once; the top ten hold less than 40%. Sequenced here: PBMCs, sampled before TCRalphabeta/CD19-depleted stem cell transplant. These TCRs come from a boy less than two years old with Wiskott-Aldrich syndrome, due to receive a stem cell transplant. Both conserved end residues are part of each CDR3. Fields, in order: D gene, J gene, clone size, V gene, CDR3 protein, CDR3 DNA. A D gene is named only where the DNA matches it firmly. Rows may omit the clone size; those that give it use once, few, many or a size class.

>NA|TRBJ1-5|few|TRBV5-5
CASSLVSTGQPQHF
TGTGCCAGCAGCTTGGTCTCAACAGGCCAGCCCCAGCATTTT
>TRBD1|TRBJ1-4|few|TRBV5-1
CASSLATGATNEKLFF
TGCGCCAGCAGCTTGGCGACAGGGGCAACTAATGAAAAACTGTTTTTT
>TRBD2|TRBJ2-1|few|TRBV7-7
CASSPSGGLNEQFF
TGTGCCAGCAGCCCCTCGGGAGGGCTTAATGAGCAGTTCTTC
>NA|TRBJ1-1|NA|TRBV20-1
CSATSRNTEAFF
TGCAGTGCTACTAGCCGGAACACTGAAGCTTTCTTT
>TRBD2|TRBJ2-7|NA|TRBV5-1
CASSLTPSAGVISYEQYF
TGCGCCAGCAGCCTAACACCATCAGCGGGAGTTATTAGTTACGAGCAGTACTTC
>TRBD1|TRBJ2-1|few|TRBV7-2
CASSLKTGGNEQFF
TGTGCCAGCAGCTTAAAAACAGGGGGCAATGAGCAGTTCTTC
>TRBD1|TRBJ1-1|few|TRBV10-3
CAISATGTGDTEAFF
TGTGCCATCAGTGCTACCGGGACAGGGGACACTGAAGCTTTCTTT
>NA|TRBJ2-7|NA|TRBV24-1
CAERTDPYEQYF
TGTGCCGAACGGACAGACCCCTACGAGCAGTACTTC
>NA|TRBJ2-3|NA|TRBV5-1
CASSSPGDWDTQYF
TGCGCCAGCAGCTCCCCTGGCGATTGGGATACGCAGTATTTT
>TRBD2|TRBJ2-7|NA|TRBV28
CASSFPAGASYEQYF
TGTGCCAGCAGTTTCCCCGCGGGAGCCTCCTACGAGCAGTACTTC
>TRBD2|TRBJ2-1|few|TRBV27
CASSLGAKGREYERTYNEQFF
TGTGCCAGCAGTTTAGGGGCTAAGGGGAGGGAATATGAGAGGACCTACAATGAGCAGTTCTTC
>NA|TRBJ1-2|NA|TRBV7-9
CASSYLYGYTF
TGTGCCAGCAGCTACTTGTATGGCTACACCTTC
>NA|TRBJ1-1|NA|TRBV11-2
CASRTSMNTEAFF
TGTGCCAGCAGGACCAGCATGAACACTGAAGCTTTCTTT
>NA|TRBJ2-7|few|TRBV10-3
CAISESRGPRGKQYF
TGTGCCATCAGTGAGTCGAGGGGTCCACGGGGAAAACAGTACTTC
>TRBD1|TRBJ1-2|few|TRBV5-1
CASSSPGQGDWYGYTF
TGCGCCAGCAGCTCCCCCGGACAGGGGGATTGGTATGGCTACACCTTC
>NA|TRBJ2-7|NA|TRBV2
CASSGGRKYYEQYF
TGTGCCAGCAGTGGGGGCCGGAAATACTACGAGCAGTACTTC
>TRBD2|TRBJ2-2|NA|TRBV5-1
CASSLDLAGKELFF
TGCGCCAGCAGCTTGGACCTAGCGGGGAAGGAGCTGTTTTTT
>NA|TRBJ2-6|NA|TRBV27
CASSLRQISGANVLTF
TGTGCCAGCAGTTTACGGCAGATCTCTGGGGCCAACGTCCTGACTTTC
>TRBD2|TRBJ2-3|NA|TRBV2
CASSDGLAGLSTQYF
TGTGCCAGCAGTGATGGCCTAGCGGGCCTTTCGACGCAGTATTTT
>NA|TRBJ1-2|NA|TRBV20-1
CSAYDPMPLGYTF
TGCAGTGCTTATGACCCGATGCCCCTTGGCTACACCTTC
>NA|TRBJ1-2|NA|TRBV7-2
CASSPRQDPFYGYTF
TGTGCCAGCAGTCCTCGACAGGATCCCTTCTATGGCTACACCTTC
>NA|TRBJ2-5|few|TRBV6-6
CASTGTYQETQYF
TGTGCCAGCACTGGGACTTACCAAGAGACCCAGTACTTC
>NA|TRBJ1-4|NA|TRBV4-1
CASSQDDLERQRDF
TGCGCCAGCAGCCAAGACGATCTGGAACGTCAACGGGATTTT